The 10 T cell receptor beta chains below come from one sample, sequenced in a study of blood T cell repertoires in COVID-19. The table came from immunoSEQ multiplex PCR; TCRdb's copy has only in-frame clones and leaves some out. The data show 150,000 to 200,000 clones, around 92% seen once. Material for sequencing was peripheral blood. The receptors here all came from a man aged 30-40 years with COVID-19, enrolled during active disease.

This sequence joins TRBV2 and TRBJ1-1; D possibly corresponds to TRBD1 (6 bases). V was cut by 6 bases and J by 1 base, with 12 bases left in between. The CDR3 spans 14 residues. CDR1 is SNHLY and CDR2 is FYNNEI in the germline V gene. CDR3 in DNA: TGTGCCAGCAGAAAGTGGGGACAGAACACTGAAGCTTTCTTT. Its protein product is CASRKWGQNTEAFF.

The rearrangement uses TRBV6-5 and TRBJ1-2; no firm D call. This CDR3 is 13 amino acids long. Per the germline V gene, CDR1 is MNHEY and CDR2 is SVGAGI. The ends were cut back, 6 bases at V and 8 bases at J, with 16 bases in the middle. The CDR3 nucleotides are TGTGCCAGCAGCCTGACCGTGACGCGGGGCTACACCTTC. It codes for CASSLTVTRGYTF.

The rearrangement uses TRBV19 and TRBJ1-5, with D unclear. Trimming cost V 2 bases and J 6 bases, with 5 bases left between them. Germline-derived CDR1 and CDR2 are LNHDA and SQIVND (reference sequence). This CDR3 contains 12 residues. CDR3 DNA sequence: TGTGCCAGTAGTATACCTCCTCAGCCCCAGCATTTT. Its protein product is CASSIPPQPQHF.

The chain carries TRBV19 and TRBJ2-7; 9 bases map to TRBD2. V trimming: 4 bases; J trimming: 6 bases; junction bases outside the gene matches: 10. CDR1 and CDR2 (germline): LNHDA, SQIVND (reference sequence). The CDR3 is 15 amino acids. The chain's CDR3 is CASSTPRAGGLEQYF. CDR3 DNA: TGTGCCAGTAGTACCCCCCGGGCGGGGGGGCTCGAGCAGTACTTC.

The chain uses TRBV18 and TRBJ2-1; TRBD2 matches at 12 bases. V lost 5 bases to trimming and J lost 4 bases; unmatched junction nucleotides: 3. The length of the CDR3 is 15 residues. CDR1 KGHSH and CDR2 LQKENI come from the germline V gene. The CDR3 nucleotides read TGTGCCAGCTCAGCGACTAGCGGGAGTTACAATGAGCAGTTCTTC. It encodes CASSATSGSYNEQFF.

This clone has a single count. The gene calls are TRBV18 and TRBJ2-7, with 7 bases that match TRBD1. Trimming removed 3 bases from V and 0 bases from J; junction bases left unmatched: 5. Germline V gives CDR1 KGHSH, CDR2 LQKENI. The CDR3 is 15 residues long. The CDR3 here is CASSPGQESSYEQYF. In nucleotides, the CDR3 is TGTGCCAGCTCACCCGGACAGGAGAGCTCCTACGAGCAGTACTTC.

The J gene is TRBJ1-3, the V gene TRBV29-1; D is possibly TRBD1 (5 bases). V was trimmed by 4 bases and J by 0 bases, leaving 10 bases between them. Germline lookup yields CDR1 SQVTM and CDR2 ANQGSEA. This CDR3 contains 14 residues. This CDR3 reads CSVAWGGSGNTIYF. CDR3 DNA: TGCAGCGTTGCTTGGGGGGGCTCTGGAAACACCATATATTTT.

The count of this clone is one. J is TRBJ2-1 and V is TRBV15; 10 positions match TRBD1. This CDR3 contains 17 residues. The germline V gene encodes CDR1 LNHNV and CDR2 YYDKDF (reference sequence). V gave up 3 bases and J gave up 2 bases; unmatched junction bases: 7. The DNA for the CDR3 is TGTGCCACCAGCAGGGATACCGGACAGGGGGCCTACAATGAGCAGTTCTTC. It codes for CATSRDTGQGAYNEQFF.

The rearrangement uses TRBV18 and TRBJ2-1; TRBD2 might be the D (5 bases). The germline CDR1 and CDR2 sequences are KGHSH and LQKENI. The V end lost 1 base, the J end lost 10 bases, and 14 bases lay between the germline ends. This CDR3 has 14 amino acids. The CDR3 DNA follows: TGTGCCAGCTCACCACTATCCGGGGTGGGAGAGCAGTTCTTC. It codes for CASSPLSGVGEQFF.

The genes are TRBV10-3 and TRBJ1-1, with 8 nucleotides matching TRBD1. V lost 3 bases, J lost 5 bases, and 8 bases stayed unmatched. Germline V gene lookup returns CDR1 ENHRY and CDR2 SYGVKD. The CDR3 extends over 15 amino acids. This chain's CDR3 is CAISELVTGGTEAFF. The CDR3 DNA sequence: TGTGCCATCAGTGAATTAGTCACAGGGGGGACTGAAGCTTTCTTT.